The next 31 T cell receptor beta chains were all read from a single sample in a study of memory CD8 T cells in hepatitis C reinfection. Time point noted: peak reinfection, 3 to 8 weeks after reinfection detection. TCR sequencing was done directly ex vivo on sorted cells, without expansion in vitro. The table came from immunoSEQ multiplex PCR; TCRdb's copy has only in-frame clones and leaves some out. This table has more than 35,000 clones, over 75% appearing once. The material sequenced was naive CD8+ T cells sorted from blood. The receptors shown here come from a man aged 18 to 29 with hepatitis C virus infection.

V usage is TRBV28 and J usage is TRBJ2-7, with a possible D match to TRBD1 (6 bases). The CDR3 is 12 amino acids. Germline CDR1 reads MDHEN; CDR2 reads SYDVKM. Trimming removed 8 bases from V and 6 bases from J, with 14 bases in between. The CDR3 coding sequence is TGTGCCAGCCGAACAGGGTCCGGCGAGCAGTACTTC. Its protein is CASRTGSGEQYF.

The chain recombines TRBV30 with TRBJ1-4, with D possibly matching TRBD1 (5 bases). V lost 3 bases, J lost 7 bases, and 9 bases lay in between. There are 12 residues in the CDR3. Per germline, CDR1 GTSNPN and CDR2 SVGIG (reference sequence). Here the CDR3 reads CAWSRVGEKLFF. The CDR3 DNA sequence: TGTGCCTGGAGCAGGGTGGGTGAAAAACTGTTTTTT.

For the CDR3, the DNA is TGTGCCAGCAGCGTCCTGGGGGGGAGAAACACCGGGGAGCTGTTTTTT. Protein product: CASSVLGGRNTGELFF. This rearrangement joins TRBV7-9 to TRBJ2-2; TRBD2 agrees at 7 bases. Germline V gene data show CDR1 as SEHNR and CDR2 as FQNEAQ (reference sequence). The CDR3 contains 16 residues. Losses at the gene ends were 5 bases for V and 2 bases for J; bases not matched to a gene: 8. The complete variable domain, with remaining parts taken from reference TRBV7-9 and TRBJ2-2, reads DTGVSQNPRHKITKRGQNVTFRCDPISEHNRLYWYRQTLGQGPEFLTYFQNEAQLEKSRLLSDRFSAERPKGSFSTLEIQRTEQGDSAMYLCASSVLGGRNTGELFFGEGSRLTVL.

V gene TRBV7-6 combines with J gene TRBJ2-1, with D unclear. Trimming removed 0 bases from V and 0 bases from J, with 12 bases in between. The CDR3 sequence is 17 residues long. The germline CDR1 and CDR2 sequences are SGHVS and FNYEAQ. CDR3 in DNA: TGTGCCAGCAGCTTAGCCCACTCTTCGAGCTCCTACAATGAGCAGTTCTTC. Its translation is CASSLAHSSSSYNEQFF.

This chain joins TRBV11-2 and TRBJ1-2; no clear D. The CDR3 is made up of 15 amino acids. The V gene's germline CDR1 is SGHAT and CDR2 FQNNGV. The V end lost 5 bases, the J end lost 8 bases, and 21 bases lay between the germline ends. CDR3 residues: CASSLHTIDRGGYTF. The DNA of the CDR3 is TGTGCCAGCAGCCTCCACACGATCGACCGAGGAGGCTACACCTTC.

This clone was seen just once. The gene calls are TRBV6-5 and TRBJ1-1; 7 nucleotides align to TRBD1. The germline CDR1 and CDR2 sequences are MNHEY and SVGAGI. V lost 3 bases and J lost 3; bases outside the gene matches: 1. The CDR3 totals 13 residues. This chain's CDR3 is CASSYGQDTEAFF. The CDR3, as DNA: TGTGCCAGCAGTTATGGACAGGACACTGAAGCTTTCTTT.

V is TRBV27 and J is TRBJ2-7; the D gene is possibly TRBD1 (6 bases). The germline V gene has CDR1 MNHEY and CDR2 SMNVEV (reference sequence). The CDR3 totals 14 residues. The V end lost 5 bases, the J end lost 4 bases, and 15 bases lay between the germline ends. The CDR3 sequence: CASSPGTPLYEQYV. Written as DNA, the CDR3 is TGTGCCAGCAGTCCCGGGACACCCCTTTACGAGCAGTACGTC.

About this clone itself: The junction differs from germline at one of its ends, possibly a read error. This chain joins TRBV29-1 and TRBJ2-7, with D possibly matching TRBD2 (6 bases). The CDR3 contains 13 residues. Per germline, CDR1 SQVTM and CDR2 ANQGSEA. CDR3 sequence reads: CSVKEPGVYEQYF. The CDR3, as DNA: TGCAGCGTTAAAGAGCCGGGGGTCTACGAGCAGTACTTC.

The chain employs TRBV19 and TRBJ2-5; 10 nucleotides agree with TRBD1. Germline-derived CDR1 and CDR2 are LNHDA and SQIVND (reference sequence). V lost 4 bases and J lost 2; bases outside the gene matches: 4. CDR3 length: 15 residues. CDR3 loop: CASSRVDRGQETQYF. The DNA for the CDR3 is TGTGCCAGTAGTAGAGTGGACAGGGGGCAAGAGACCCAGTACTTC.

The rearrangement links TRBV6-5 to TRBJ2-1; a possible D gene is TRBD2 (6 bases). V lost 2 bases and J 3 bases, leaving 11 bases between the germline ends. The CDR3 length is 15 residues. Germline V gives CDR1 MNHEY, CDR2 SVGAGI. The CDR3 DNA is TGTGCCAGCAGTTACGGAGGGCCTGACTACAATGAGCAGTTCTTC. Residues: CASSYGGPDYNEQFF.

The chain links TRBV5-1 to TRBJ2-1; TRBD2 matches at 10 bases. This CDR3 is 17 amino acids long. V gave up 3 bases and J gave up 5 bases; unmatched junction bases: 11. Looked up from germline, CDR1 is SGHRS and CDR2 is YFSETQ. The CDR3 DNA sequence: TGCGCCAGCAGCTGGATGAGCGGGACTAGCGAGAACAATGAGCAGTTCTTC. As protein: CASSWMSGTSENNEQFF.

This chain connects TRBV7-7 to TRBJ2-5; D is perhaps TRBD2 (6 bases). The CDR3 has 15 residues. V lost 2 bases to trimming and J lost 2 bases, with 12 bases between them. In germline, CDR1 is SSHAT, CDR2 FNYEAQ (reference sequence). CDR3 in amino acids: CASSLSRGSQETQYF. The DNA of the CDR3 is TGTGCCAGCAGCTTATCGCGGGGTTCACAAGAGACCCAGTACTTC.

This chain links TRBV7-9 with TRBJ1-3; D gene unclear. V gave up 1 base and J gave up 0 bases, with 4 bases separating them. The CDR3 extends over 14 amino acids. The germline gives CDR1 SEHNR, CDR2 FQNEAQ (reference sequence). The CDR3 here is CASSLDISGNTIYF. The CDR3 nucleotides read TGTGCCAGCAGCTTAGACATCTCTGGAAACACCATATATTTT.

V and J are TRBV6-5 and TRBJ1-2, with 9 bases lining up with TRBD1. Germline CDR1 is MNHEY and CDR2 is SVGAGI. The CDR3 runs 15 residues. V lost 6 bases, J lost 2 bases, and 7 bases stayed unmatched. CDR3 amino acids: CASSSGQGINYGYTF. DNA for the CDR3: TGTGCCAGCAGCTCCGGACAGGGGATCAACTATGGCTACACCTTC.

V is TRBV28 and J is TRBJ2-7, with 7 bases identical to TRBD1. J lost 6 bases, V lost 3 bases, and 2 bases had no gene match. This CDR3 contains 12 residues. The germline CDR1 and CDR2 sequences are MDHEN and SYDVKM. The CDR3 loop reads CASSLAGGEQYV. The CDR3 region has the DNA TGTGCCAGCAGTTTGGCAGGGGGCGAGCAGTACGTC.

The rearrangement uses TRBV28 and TRBJ2-1; a possible D gene is TRBD1 (5 bases). The CDR3 contains 14 residues. CDR1 is MDHEN, CDR2 SYDVKM, per germline. Deletions cut 3 bases from V and 4 bases from J, with 10 bases between. The chain's CDR3 is CASSFSDSYNEQFF. Written as DNA, the CDR3 is TGTGCCAGCAGTTTTAGTGACAGTTACAATGAGCAGTTCTTC.

The chain uses TRBV19 and TRBJ2-7; 8 positions agree with TRBD1. V gave up 5 bases and J gave up 5 bases; unmatched junction bases: 8. The CDR3 consists of 14 residues. Germline loops: CDR1 LNHDA, CDR2 SQIVND (reference sequence). The DNA of the CDR3 is TGTGCCAGTAGTCCCGGACAGGGACCCAACGAGCAGTACGTC. It translates to CASSPGQGPNEQYV.

The chain is built from TRBV7-2 and TRBJ1-3; D call uncertain. V shed 3 bases and J shed 3 bases, with 15 bases lying between them. CDR3 length equals 16 residues. CDR1 is SGHTA, CDR2 FQGNSA, per germline. The CDR3 DNA reads as TGTGCCAGCAGCTTTGTGTACACCGGAGGTGGAAACACCATATATTTT. Protein sequence: CASSFVYTGGGNTIYF.

The chain uses TRBV19 and TRBJ2-2; tentatively, D is TRBD1 (5 bases). The germline CDR1 and CDR2 sequences are LNHDA and SQIVND (reference sequence). The CDR3 spans 15 residues. The germline V and J ends were trimmed by 4 bases and 4 bases, with 13 bases remaining between them. CDR3 nucleotides: TGTGCCAGTAGTACCGGCAATAGGGGCACCGGGGAGCTGTTTTTT. This encodes CASSTGNRGTGELFF.

The CDR3 nucleotides are TGTGCCAGCAGTCCCGGACTAGCGGGGCCCCAAGAGACCCAGTACTTC. It is translated as CASSPGLAGPQETQYF. This chain links TRBV2 with TRBJ2-5; 12 bases map to TRBD2. CDR3 length equals 16 residues. CDR1 is SNHLY and CDR2 is FYNNEI in the germline V gene. Losses at the gene ends were 5 bases for V and 1 base for J; bases not matched to a gene: 5.

The V gene is TRBV12-1, the J gene TRBJ2-7; the table names TRBD2, a call not compared with the DNA. TRBV12-1 is deemed a pseudogene. The CDR3 is made up of 12 amino acids. DNA of the CDR3: TGTGCCAGCAGCTTTGGATTAGCCGAGCAGTACGTC. Translated: CASSFGLAEQYV.

V and J are TRBV6-5 and TRBJ2-7; no reliable D call. From germline, CDR1 is MNHEY and CDR2 SVGAGI. V lost 0 bases and J lost 2, with 8 bases in between. The CDR3 sequence is 14 residues long. Here the CDR3 reads CASSYSGSPYEQYF. The DNA for the CDR3 is TGTGCCAGCAGTTACTCCGGGTCTCCCTACGAGCAGTACTTC.

The chain is built from TRBV19 and TRBJ2-5; 7 bases fit TRBD1. CDR3 size: 13 residues. Per the germline V gene, CDR1 is LNHDA and CDR2 is SQIVND (reference sequence). The trim removed 6 bases at V and 4 bases at J, leaving 5 bases unmatched. Here the CDR3 reads CASRETGAETQYF. CDR3 nucleotide sequence: TGTGCCAGTAGGGAAACAGGGGCAGAGACCCAGTACTTC.

This clone has only one observation. The chain carries TRBV19 and TRBJ1-6; D gene ambiguous. The germline gives CDR1 LNHDA, CDR2 SQIVND (reference sequence). The germline V and J ends were trimmed by 1 base and 0 bases, with 10 bases remaining between them. This CDR3 has 17 residues. CDR3 loop: CASSIGTWSSYNSPLHF. CDR3 sequence (DNA): TGTGCCAGTAGTATAGGAACATGGAGCTCCTATAATTCACCCCTCCACTTT.

The gene calls are TRBV7-3 and TRBJ1-3; a possible D gene is TRBD1 (6 bases). This CDR3 spans 14 amino acids. V lost 5 bases and J lost 0, with 8 bases in between. In germline, CDR1 is SGHTA, CDR2 FQGTGA. In DNA, the CDR3 is TGTGCCAGCAGCCAGGACAGCTCTGGAAACACCATATATTTT. Protein: CASSQDSSGNTIYF.

The V gene is TRBV5-1, the J gene TRBJ2-2; the D gene is possibly TRBD1 (6 bases). This CDR3 has 14 residues. The germline CDR1 and CDR2 sequences are SGHRS and YFSETQ. The V end lost 5 bases, the J end lost 4 bases, and 12 bases lay between the germline ends. DNA for the CDR3: TGCGCCAGCAGGGTTCTAGGGGGCACCGGGGAGCTGTTTTTT. This gives the protein CASRVLGGTGELFF.

The chain is built from TRBV6-5 and TRBJ1-1; TRBD1 might be the D (5 bases). Trimming removed 1 base at V and 5 bases at J, with 11 bases between. Per the germline V gene, CDR1 is MNHEY and CDR2 is SVGAGI. CDR3 length: 14 amino acids. CDR3 sequence: CASSYWGVMTEAFF. CDR3 bases: TGTGCCAGCAGTTACTGGGGCGTGATGACTGAAGCTTTCTTT.

The chain has TRBV6-5 and TRBJ2-7; a weak D match, TRBD2 (6 bases). Trimming pared 0 bases from V and 2 bases from J, leaving 8 bases between. The CDR3 totals 14 residues. Germline CDR1 is MNHEY and CDR2 is SVGAGI. The CDR3 sequence: CASSYSEGTYEQYF. CDR3 in DNA: TGTGCCAGCAGTTACTCGGAGGGCACCTACGAGCAGTACTTC.

This clone was counted once. This rearrangement joins TRBV6-5 to TRBJ2-5; 8 nucleotides align to TRBD2. The CDR3 consists of 13 residues. Germline V gene data show CDR1 as MNHEY and CDR2 as SVGAGI. V shed 2 bases, J shed 5 bases, and the junction held 1 base outside the gene matches. The CDR3 nucleotides read TGTGCCAGCAGTTACAGCGGGGGCGAGACCCAGTACTTC. Translation gives CASSYSGGETQYF.

The J gene is TRBJ2-7, the V gene TRBV6-1; 8 nucleotides match TRBD2. V dropped 3 bases and J dropped 3; count of bases not matched to a gene: 7. Germline V CDR1 and CDR2: MNHNS, SASEGT. The CDR3 is made up of 15 amino acids. The CDR3 DNA reads TGTGCCAGCAGTGAGCGACTAGCGATTAACTACGAGCAGTACTTC. It specifies CASSERLAINYEQYF.

CDR3 region: CASSLGDTRAGETQYF. The CDR3 DNA follows: TGTGCCAGCAGCCTAGGGGACACCCGCGCGGGAGAGACCCAGTACTTC. The chain uses TRBV5-4 and TRBJ2-5; TRBD1 is a possible D gene (6 bases). Germline V gene data show CDR1 as SGHNT and CDR2 as YYREEE (reference sequence). The CDR3 runs to 16 residues. Trimming took off 4 bases at V and 4 bases at J, with 20 bases between the two ends.